The entry that follows covers one T cell receptor (beta chain) sequence. Its target is not known. A much larger clonotype is one base distant, so this may be a read error. This specimen comes from a study of T cells in Graves' hyperthyroidism and ophthalmopathy. General study points: Peripheral blood also featured most of the thyroid clonotypes expanded above 0.001. Onset of ophthalmopathy came a median 6.5 months after the model predicted it.

The TCR beta CDR3 regions underwent amplification using RNA transcripts as the source. HTBI primers were used for first-round RT-PCR of the TCR CDR3. TCRdb reprocessed the multiplex PCR reads via MiXCR and lists one record per CDR3 protein. Here the sample spans a few hundred thousand distinct CDR3 sequences, just over 45% being singletons. The CDR3 runs to 11 residues. The V end was cut by 3 bases, the J end by 15 bases, with 12 bases between. Looked up from germline, CDR1 is PRHDT and CDR2 is FYEKMQ (reference sequence). Diagnosis rested on symptoms, serum thyroxine and TRAb, thyroid ultrasound, and orbital computed tomography.

This TCR was recovered from a woman aged 18-29 years with Graves' hyperthyroidism. This chain joins TRBV13 and TRBJ1-3; D remains unclear. The sequencing input was peripheral blood or thyroid tissue (not recorded which). The CDR3 loop is CASSFDGIGYF. CDR3 nucleotide sequence: TGTGCCAGCAGCTTCGACGGGATAGGATATTTT.